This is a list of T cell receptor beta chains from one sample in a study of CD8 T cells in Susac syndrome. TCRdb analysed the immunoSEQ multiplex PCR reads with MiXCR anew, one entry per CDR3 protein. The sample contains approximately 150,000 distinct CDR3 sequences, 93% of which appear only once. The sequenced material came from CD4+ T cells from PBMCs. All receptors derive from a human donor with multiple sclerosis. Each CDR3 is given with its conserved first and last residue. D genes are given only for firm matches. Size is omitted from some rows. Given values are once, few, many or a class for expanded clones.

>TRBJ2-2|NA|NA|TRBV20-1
CSARAAGLNTGELFF
TGCAGTGCTAGAGCGGCGGGCTTAAACACCGGGGAGCTGTTTTTT
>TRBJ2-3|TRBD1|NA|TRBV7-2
CASTDRTSTDTQYF
TGTGCCTCCACGGACAGGACTAGCACAGATACGCAGTATTTT
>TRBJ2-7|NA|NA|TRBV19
CASSIDPGHIYEQYF
TGTGCCAGTAGTATAGATCCGGGACACATCTACGAGCAGTACTTC
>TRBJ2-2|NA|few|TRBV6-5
CASNRGAGGELFF
TGTGCCAGCAATAGGGGGGCCGGGGGGGAGCTGTTTTTT
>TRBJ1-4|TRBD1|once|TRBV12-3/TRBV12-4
CASSAPGQGGEKLFF
TGTGCCAGCAGTGCACCGGGACAGGGAGGTGAAAAACTGTTTTTT
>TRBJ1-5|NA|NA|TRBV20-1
CSASPHFNQPQHF
TGCAGTGCAAGTCCTCATTTCAATCAGCCCCAGCATTTT
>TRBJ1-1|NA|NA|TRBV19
CASIRTPMNTEAFF
TGTGCCAGTATCAGGACACCCATGAACACTGAAGCTTTCTTT
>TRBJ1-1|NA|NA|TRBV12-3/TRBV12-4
CASSLEGYRAFF
TGTGCCAGCAGTTTGGAAGGGTACCGAGCTTTCTTT
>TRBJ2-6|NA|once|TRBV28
CASSLLVGSSGANVLTF
TGTGCCAGCAGTTTGTTAGTTGGGAGCTCTGGGGCCAACGTCCTGACTTTC
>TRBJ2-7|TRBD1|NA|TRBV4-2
CASSQANLGTGGETEQYF
TGTGCCAGCAGCCAAGCCAACCTAGGGACAGGGGGCGAGACGGAGCAGTACTTC
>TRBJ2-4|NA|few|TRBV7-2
CASRIKQGGIQYF
TGTGCCAGCAGGATTAAACAGGGAGGCATTCAGTACTTC
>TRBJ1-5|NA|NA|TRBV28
CASAVSNQPQHF
TGTGCCAGCGCCGTTAGCAATCAGCCCCAGCATTTT
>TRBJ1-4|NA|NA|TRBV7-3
CASSLYGGGAATNEKLFF
TGTGCCAGCAGCTTATATGGGGGAGGAGCCGCAACTAATGAAAAACTGTTTTTT
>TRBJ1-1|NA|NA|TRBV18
CASSFGTMNTEAFF
TGTGCCAGCTCGTTCGGGACAATGAACACTGAAGCTTTCTTT
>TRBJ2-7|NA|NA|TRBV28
CASSLGEPYEQYF
TGTGCCAGCAGTTTAGGCGAACCCTACGAGCAGTACTTC